The rows below give T cell receptor beta chains drawn from one sample of a study of CD8+CD57+ T cells in acquired aplastic anemia. Each CDR3 protein is one row after TCRdb ran MiXCR on the reads. The table shows 120,000 or so distinct CDR3 sequences, with 55% to 60% occurring only once. The sample taken for sequencing was sorted CD4+, CD8+, or CD8+CD57+ T cells (not recorded which) from PBMCs. The receptors come from a human donor with aplastic anemia. CDR3s include the opening cysteine and the closing phenylalanine or tryptophan. A D gene is named only where the DNA matches it firmly. Clone size is not always given. Where it is, it says once, few, many or a class for expanded clones.

j_call clone_size v_call d_call cdr3_aa cdr3_nt
TRBJ2-1 NA TRBV2 NA CASTGTNLFF TGTGCCAGTACGGGAACCAACTTGTTCTTC
TRBJ1-5 NA TRBV12-3/TRBV12-4 NA CASSFLSVGNQPQHF TGTGCCAGCAGTTTCCTATCAGTGGGCAATCAGCCCCAGCATTTT
TRBJ2-7 NA TRBV7-3 NA CASSPGGGYEQYF TGTGCCAGCAGCCCGGGGGGCGGGTACGAGCAGTACTTC
TRBJ2-2 few TRBV11-2 TRBD1 CASSQRTGERELFF TGTGCCAGCAGCCAGCGGACAGGGGAAAGGGAGCTGTTTTTT
TRBJ2-7 many TRBV5-1 TRBD1 CASSDGQVAELGLVEQYF TGCGCCAGCAGCGACGGACAGGTCGCGGAATTGGGGCTGGTCGAGCAGTACTTC
TRBJ2-3 once TRBV7-8 TRBD2 CASSSFVASGADTQYF TGTGCCAGCAGCTCCTTCGTAGCTAGCGGTGCAGATACGCAGTATTTT
TRBJ2-1 NA TRBV3-1 NA CASSQELRGNEQFF TGTGCCAGCAGCCAAGAGCTCAGGGGCAATGAGCAGTTCTTC
TRBJ1-4 few TRBV29-1 NA CSVEMPLQAKLFF TGCAGCGTTGAAATGCCTCTACAGGCGAAACTGTTTTTT
TRBJ2-2 NA TRBV7-3 NA CASSLYRSGELFF TGTGCCAGCAGCTTATATCGGTCCGGGGAGCTGTTTTTT
TRBJ2-5 NA TRBV6-4 NA CASREQVRETQYF TGTGCCAGCAGAGAACAGGTTAGGGAGACCCAGTACTTC
TRBJ1-2 NA TRBV5-1 NA CASSLDARGNYGYTF TGCGCCAGCAGCTTAGATGCCCGGGGTAACTATGGCTACACCTTC
TRBJ1-5 few TRBV27 NA CASSLMRNQPQHF TGTGCCAGCAGTTTAATGCGCAATCAGCCCCAGCATTTT
TRBJ2-5 once TRBV27 NA CASSFTPTVVAGQGETQYF TGTGCCAGCAGTTTCACGCCGACAGTAGTAGCGGGACAGGGAGAGACCCAGTACTTC
TRBJ2-7 NA TRBV29-1 TRBD1 CSVEESGTGFYEQYF TGCAGCGTTGAAGAAAGTGGGACAGGGTTCTACGAGCAGTACTTC
TRBJ1-5 NA TRBV10-3 NA CASSQGQPQHF TGTGCCAGTTCTCAGGGTCAGCCCCAGCATTTT
TRBJ2-7 few TRBV24-1 TRBD2 CATSDPGTSGYEQYF TGTGCCACCAGTGATCCCGGGACTAGCGGCTACGAGCAGTACTTC
TRBJ2-5 many TRBV4-2 TRBD2 CASSQFGGASGDQETQYF TGTGCCAGCAGCCAGTTCGGGGGGGCTAGCGGGGATCAAGAGACCCAGTACTTC
TRBJ1-5 many TRBV24-1 NA CATSEDRNNQPQHF TGTGCCACCAGTGAGGACAGAAACAATCAGCCCCAGCATTTT
TRBJ2-7 NA TRBV7-8 TRBD2 CASSFGLADYEQYF TGTGCCAGCAGCTTTGGGCTAGCGGACTACGAGCAGTACTTC
TRBJ2-7 NA TRBV9 TRBD1 CASSVAAGGVYEQYF TGTGCCAGCAGCGTAGCGGCAGGGGGCGTCTACGAGCAGTACTTC
TRBJ2-1 NA TRBV10-3 TRBD2 CAITPGLAGVGSYNEQFF TGTGCCATCACACCGGGACTAGCGGGAGTCGGATCCTACAATGAGCAGTTCTTC
TRBJ2-3 NA TRBV10-1 NA CASSATQRWDTQYF TGCGCCAGCAGTGCAACGCAACGGTGGGATACGCAGTATTTT
TRBJ1-6 NA TRBV20-1 NA CSARRQHNSPLHF TGCAGTGCTAGGAGACAGCATAATTCACCCCTCCACTTT
TRBJ1-1 NA TRBV15 NA CATSPGTSGTEAFF TGTGCCACCAGCCCCGGGACATCGGGGACTGAAGCTTTCTTT
TRBJ1-5 NA TRBV19 NA CASSIAGGNQPQHF TGTGCCAGTAGTATAGCCGGGGGGAATCAGCCCCAGCATTTT
TRBJ1-1 NA TRBV4-1 NA CASSRAGHTEAFF TGCGCCAGCAGCCGCGCGGGACACACTGAAGCTTTCTTT
TRBJ1-6 NA TRBV2 NA CASRTWGRENSPLHF TGTGCCAGTAGGACCTGGGGCAGGGAGAACTCACCCCTCCACTTT
TRBJ1-3 NA TRBV20-1 NA CSARDGESTIYF TGCAGTGCTAGAGATGGGGAGTCCACCATATATTTT
TRBJ2-3 NA TRBV25-1 TRBD1 CASSRTGQTGPSTDTQYF TGTGCCAGCAGCCGAACAGGCCAGACAGGGCCTAGCACAGATACGCAGTATTTT
TRBJ2-2 few TRBV29-1 NA CSVEKGRGELFF TGCAGCGTTGAAAAGGGGCGCGGGGAGCTGTTTTTT
TRBJ2-7 NA TRBV11-2 TRBD2 CASSQAGTSGTTISYEQYF TGTGCCAGCAGTCAGGCGGGGACTAGCGGGACTACCATCTCCTACGAGCAGTACTTC
TRBJ2-4 NA TRBV5-1 NA CATPGGQKNIQYF TGCGCCACCCCAGGGGGGCAGAAAAACATTCAGTACTTC
TRBJ1-4 many TRBV5-1 NA CASSNIGAVEKLFF TGCGCCAGCAGCAATATCGGGGCTGTGGAAAAACTGTTTTTT
TRBJ2-7 many TRBV10-3 NA CAISESLTEQGKKDEQYF TGTGCCATCAGTGAGTCCCTAACAGAACAGGGAAAGAAAGACGAGCAGTACTTC
TRBJ2-3 NA TRBV19 NA CASRPVGGGDTQYF TGTGCCAGTAGGCCTGTAGGTGGGGGAGATACGCAGTATTTT
TRBJ1-5 NA TRBV27 NA CASSGAAHSNQPQHF TGTGCCAGCTCGGGGGCAGCTCATAGCAATCAGCCCCAGCATTTT
TRBJ1-1 many TRBV9 NA CASSVGDTEAFF TGTGCCAGCAGCGTAGGGGACACTGAAGCTTTCTTT
TRBJ2-7 many TRBV27 TRBD1 CASSFGDSSYEQYF TGTGCCAGCAGTTTCGGGGACAGCTCCTACGAGCAGTACTTC
TRBJ2-7 NA TRBV19 NA CASSPRDTSYEQYF TGTGCCAGTAGTCCAAGGGACACTTCCTACGAGCAGTACTTC
TRBJ2-5 many TRBV4-1 NA CASSQYGAGETQYF TGCGCCAGCAGCCAATATGGGGCAGGGGAGACCCAGTACTTC
TRBJ1-1 NA TRBV6-4 NA CASSREGNTEAFF TGTGCCAGCTCTCGAGAAGGGAACACTGAAGCTTTCTTT
TRBJ1-6 NA TRBV4-1 NA CASSQGTVDSPLHF TGCGCCAGCAGCCAAGGGACAGTTGATTCACCCCTCCACTTT
TRBJ1-5 many TRBV7-8 NA CASSVDLRPQHF TGTGCCAGCAGCGTTGACCTTCGACCCCAGCATTTT
TRBJ1-1 once TRBV10-3 NA CAISEGAGASVGAEAFF TGTGCCATCAGTGAGGGGGCAGGGGCCAGTGTTGGCGCTGAAGCTTTCTTT
TRBJ1-1 NA TRBV11-1 NA CASSLSRNVMNTEAFF TGTGCCAGCAGCTTGTCCAGGAACGTAATGAACACTGAAGCTTTCTTT
TRBJ2-2 NA TRBV29-1 NA CSAGTRNTGELFF TGCAGCGCCGGGACGAGGAACACCGGGGAGCTGTTTTTT
TRBJ1-1 NA TRBV5-6 NA CASSLLLTEAFF TGTGCCAGCAGCTTGTTGTTGACTGAAGCTTTCTTT
TRBJ1-4 many TRBV19 NA CASSPFGDEKLFF TGTGCCAGTAGTCCCTTCGGGGATGAAAAACTGTTTTTT
TRBJ2-7 NA TRBV7-9 NA CASSTTGAGEQYF TGTGCCAGCAGTACTACCGGGGCGGGAGAGCAGTACTTC
TRBJ2-5 NA TRBV13 TRBD2 CASSFGLAGGPGETQYF TGTGCCAGCAGTTTCGGCCTAGCGGGAGGGCCAGGAGAGACCCAGTACTTC
TRBJ1-4 NA TRBV2 NA CASSSTMLNEKLFF TGTGCCAGCAGTTCGACCATGCTTAATGAAAAACTGTTTTTT
TRBJ2-7 NA TRBV19 TRBD1 CASSGSGGPNYEQYF TGTGCCAGCAGTGGGTCAGGGGGCCCTAACTACGAGCAGTACTTC
TRBJ2-7 NA TRBV15 TRBD2 CATSTAGVGSYEQYF TGTGCCACCAGTACGGCGGGAGTTGGGTCCTACGAGCAGTACTTC
TRBJ2-7 NA TRBV20-1 NA CSATDGREPYEQYF TGCAGTGCTACGGACGGCAGGGAGCCCTACGAGCAGTACTTC
TRBJ2-6 few TRBV24-1 NA CATSGESGANVLTF TGTGCCACCAGTGGAGAATCTGGGGCCAACGTCCTGACTTTC
TRBJ1-1 NA TRBV19 TRBD1 CASSMGRTGRTEAFF TGTGCCAGTAGTATGGGACGGACAGGGCGTACTGAAGCTTTCTTT
TRBJ1-1 NA TRBV20-1 NA CSASGAPLVAFF TGCAGTGCTTCCGGGGCTCCCCTGGTAGCTTTCTTT
TRBJ2-7 NA TRBV5-1 NA CASSLALWQSYEQYF TGCGCCAGCAGCTTGGCCTTGTGGCAGTCCTACGAGCAGTACTTC
TRBJ2-5 NA TRBV6-1 NA CASSRRPPRAQETQYF TGTGCCAGCAGCCGAAGACCCCCGCGGGCACAAGAGACCCAGTACTTC